The 8 T cell receptor beta chains presented below share a single source sample, sequenced in a study of tumor and adjacent non-tumor tissue in lung cancer. No cell sorting was done before RNA was extracted from the tissue. Distant lung tissue was collected more than 3 cm away from the tumor edge. A modified ARM-PCR protocol with three rounds of nested PCR amplified TCRbeta. TCRdb processed the multiplex PCR reads anew with MiXCR; each CDR3 protein has one entry. The sample consists of 110,000 or so distinct CDR3 sequences, roughly three fifths of them appearing once. The sequencing sample was made of distant non-tumor lung tissue. The receptors come from a man between 60 and 75 years old with non-small cell lung cancer.

For this clonotype: An end of the junction does not agree with germline; a read error may underlie this. The chain joins TRBV13 to TRBJ2-2, with 8 bases identical to TRBD2. Germline-derived CDR1 and CDR2 are PRHDT and FYEKMQ (reference sequence). The CDR3 consists of 16 residues. CDR3 sequence (DNA): TGTGCCAGCAGCCTTATGACTAGCGAGAACACCGGGGATCTGTTTTTT. Translating gives CASSLMTSENTGDLFF.

This clonotype was recorded once. The chain uses TRBV24-1 and TRBJ2-5; D is possibly TRBD2 (6 bases). Trimming took off 10 bases at V and 5 bases at J, with 19 bases between the two ends. The CDR3 loop spans 14 amino acids. Germline CDR1 and CDR2: KGHDR and SFDVKD. Written as DNA, the CDR3 is TGTGCCACAGCCCTTGGGGGGTCGAGGGAGACCCAGTACTTC. Its protein product is CATALGGSRETQYF.

This clonotype was recorded once. Because it lacks the conserved phenylalanine or tryptophan at the end, this CDR3 is likely a read error. The rearrangement joins TRBV11-3 to TRBJ1-2; 7 bases are a match to TRBD1. V shed 6 bases, J shed 10 bases, and the junction held 8 bases outside the gene matches. Germline V gene sequence: CDR1 SGHNT, CDR2 YENEEA. This CDR3 comprises 12 residues. CDR3 protein: CASRGNRGDYTL. Here the CDR3 DNA reads TGTGCCAGCAGAGGCAACAGGGGAGACTACACCTTA.

As regards this clonotype: Since a much larger clone is just one base distant, this may be a read error. DNA for the CDR3: TGTGCCTGGAGTGCACAGGGGGGGGCCGCCAATGAGCAGTTCTTC. Amino acids: CAWSAQGGAANEQFF. The genes are TRBV30 and TRBJ2-1, with TRBD1 as a possible D gene (8 bases). The germline V gene has CDR1 GTSNPN and CDR2 SVGIG (reference sequence). Trimming stripped 1 base from V and 6 bases from J, with 16 bases between. The CDR3 spans 15 residues.

This clonotype was seen a single time. Relative to the germline gene, one junction end is altered; a read error may explain this. V is TRBV6-5 and J is TRBJ2-2; D may be TRBD1 or TRBD2 (5 bases each). This CDR3 spans 14 amino acids. Germline CDR1 and CDR2: MNHEY and SVGAGI. The CDR3 nucleotides are TGTGCCAGCAGCTCCGGGGCGAACACCGGTGAGCTGCTTTTT. It encodes CASSSGANTGELLF.

To note about this clonotype: One end of the junction fails to match germline, which may point to a read error. The rearrangement links TRBV5-1 to TRBJ2-1, with 8 bases that match TRBD2. From germline, CDR1 is SGHRS and CDR2 YFSETQ. The length of the CDR3 is 14 residues. CDR3 nucleotides: TGCCCCAGCACCAGAGGTAGCGGGGCTAATGAGCAGTTCTTC. Amino acids: CPSTRGSGANEQFF.

The V gene is TRBV11-2, the J gene TRBJ2-5, with D possibly matching TRBD1 (6 bases). CDR1 and CDR2 (germline): SGHAT, FQNNGV. This CDR3 contains 14 residues. The V gene lost 4 bases and the J gene lost 3 bases, with 12 bases spanning the gap. The CDR3 nucleotides are TGTGCCAGCAGCTCACAGGGATTGAAAGAGACCCAGTACTTC. It yields the protein CASSSQGLKETQYF. Combining the CDR3 with reference TRBV11-2 and TRBJ2-5 gives the whole variable domain EAGVAQSPRYKIIEKRQSVAFWCNPISGHATLYWYQQILGQGPKLLIQFQNNGVVDDSQLPKDRFSAERLKGVDSTLKIQPAKLEDSAVYLCASSSQGLKETQYFGPGTRLLVL.

This clonotype was seen repeatedly, ten times or more. V and J are TRBV5-1 and TRBJ1-1; TRBD1 matches 10 bases. J was trimmed by 2 bases and V by 3 bases; bases with no gene match: 7. This CDR3 spans 16 amino acids. Germline V gene data show CDR1 as SGHRS and CDR2 as YFSETQ. In DNA, the CDR3 is TGCGCCAGCAGCTGGGAAGGGACAGGGGCCAACACTGAAGCTTTCTTT. Its protein is CASSWEGTGANTEAFF.